Listed here are 27 T cell receptor beta chains from one sample, sequenced in a study of OX40 agonist ivuxolimab in advanced cancers. Here immunoSEQ multiplex PCR was the method, and the copy in TCRdb shows in-frame clones only, minus some. In the table there are roughly 53,000 clones, roughly 80% of which are singletons. This specimen was CD4+ or CD8+ T cells sorted from blood, taken in a trial of the OX40 agonist ivuxolimab. The receptors were gathered from an adult with an advanced solid tumor such as melanoma, head and neck, liver or kidney cancer.

This sequence joins TRBV29-1 and TRBJ2-7, with D possibly being TRBD1 or TRBD2 (5 bases each). Germline loops: CDR1 SQVTM, CDR2 ANQGSEA. This CDR3 has 13 amino acids. V lost 5 bases and J 2 bases, leaving 13 bases between the germline ends. CDR3 region: CSVTGTLAYEQYF. The CDR3 DNA reads as TGCAGCGTTACCGGGACCCTAGCCTACGAGCAGTACTTC.

This clone is classed as medium-sized (0.01 to 0.1%). The chain couples TRBV5-5 to TRBJ1-5; 8 nucleotides align to TRBD1. Germline lookup yields CDR1 SGHKS and CDR2 YYEKEE (reference sequence). The CDR3 is 17 amino acids. V was clipped by 4 bases and J by 0 bases; unmatched bases: 9. For the CDR3, the DNA is TGTGCCAGCAGCGCGGGGACAGGAAGTTATAGCAATCAGCCCCAGCATTTT. Residues: CASSAGTGSYSNQPQHF.

This clone was seen only a few times. The chain carries TRBV19 and TRBJ1-1, with D maybe TRBD1 (6 bases). The CDR3 consists of 15 residues. Germline CDR1 is LNHDA and CDR2 is SQIVND (reference sequence). Trimming removed 7 bases at V and 1 base at J, with 16 bases between. Here the CDR3 reads CASTMGGGQNTEAFF. The CDR3 DNA follows: TGTGCCAGTACCATGGGTGGGGGGCAGAACACTGAAGCTTTCTTT.

This chain connects TRBV6-6 to TRBJ1-5, with TRBD1 matching over 7 bases. V lost 5 bases, J lost 4 bases, and 11 bases stayed unmatched. The CDR3 runs to 16 residues. Per germline, CDR1 MNHNY and CDR2 SVGAGI (reference sequence). CDR3 in amino acids: CASSPVSGTDNQPQHF. The CDR3 nucleotides are TGTGCCAGCAGTCCAGTTTCCGGGACAGATAATCAGCCCCAGCATTTT.

This clone was seen only a few times. The chain is built from TRBV7-9 and TRBJ1-2; 7 nucleotides match TRBD1. This CDR3 has 11 amino acids. Germline assignment: CDR1 SEHNR and CDR2 FQNEAQ (reference sequence). V was pared by 4 bases and J by 9 bases, with 2 bases of the junction left unmatched. As DNA, the CDR3 is TGTGCCAGCAGCTGGGACAGAAGCTACACCTTC. Its protein is CASSWDRSYTF.

The rearrangement uses TRBV7-2 and TRBJ2-5, with unresolved D. Deletions cut 3 bases from V and 2 bases from J, with 10 bases between. Germline CDR1 reads SGHTA; CDR2 reads FQGNSA. The CDR3 sequence is 14 residues long. CDR3 in DNA: TGTGCCAGCAGCTTGGAGAGTTTTCAAGAGACCCAGTACTTC. Translation gives CASSLESFQETQYF.

V usage is TRBV5-4 and J usage is TRBJ1-1; a weak D match, TRBD1 (6 bases). Germline CDR1 reads SGHNT; CDR2 reads YYREEE (reference sequence). Trimming stripped 0 bases from V and 11 bases from J, with 8 bases between. The CDR3 runs to 11 residues. CDR3 residues: CASSLAGEAFF. CDR3 nucleotides: TGTGCCAGCAGCTTGGCAGGGGAGGCTTTCTTT.

V and J are TRBV2 and TRBJ1-1; D might be TRBD1 (6 bases). Germline assignment: CDR1 SNHLY and CDR2 FYNNEI. V was clipped by 6 bases and J by 6 bases, with 17 bases between them. This CDR3 has 14 residues. CDR3 amino acids: CASSKKGERAEAFF. The CDR3 nucleotides are TGTGCCAGCAGCAAGAAGGGGGAAAGGGCTGAAGCTTTCTTT.

This chain joins TRBV29-1 and TRBJ2-4; possible D gene TRBD1, 5 bases. The CDR3 consists of 13 residues. Per the germline V gene, CDR1 is SQVTM and CDR2 is ANQGSEA. V lost 1 base and J lost 4, with 8 bases in between. DNA for the CDR3: TGCAGCGTTGAAGGGCAGGGTAAAAACATTCAGTACTTC. Translation gives CSVEGQGKNIQYF.

The gene calls are TRBV19 and TRBJ1-3; D is undetermined. Trimming left V 6 bases short and J 2 bases short, with 11 bases between. Per germline, CDR1 LNHDA and CDR2 SQIVND (reference sequence). The CDR3 runs to 14 residues. The CDR3 reads CASSTALTGNTIYF. As DNA, the CDR3 is TGTGCCAGTAGCACAGCTCTAACTGGAAACACCATATATTTT. The variable domain in full, with the rest retrieved from reference TRBV19 and TRBJ1-3, is DGGITQSPKYLFRKEGQNVTLSCEQNLNHDAMYWYRQDPGQGLRLIYYSQIVNDFQKGDIAEGYSVSREKKESFPLTVTSAQKNPTAFYLCASSTALTGNTIYFGEGSWLTVV.

This chain uses TRBV2 with TRBJ2-7; 12 nucleotides align to TRBD2. This CDR3 contains 14 residues. Germline V gene data show CDR1 as SNHLY and CDR2 as FYNNEI. V shed 6 bases, J shed 2 bases, and the junction held 2 bases outside the gene matches. In DNA form, the CDR3 reads TGTGCCAGCAGAGGACTAGCGGGGACCTACGAGCAGTACTTC. Translating it yields CASRGLAGTYEQYF.

The rearrangement links TRBV4-1 to TRBJ1-6; 9 positions agree with TRBD1. Per the germline V gene, CDR1 is MGHRA and CDR2 is YSYEKL. This CDR3 has 14 residues. V lost 4 bases and J lost 10; bases outside the gene matches: 5. CDR3 in amino acids: CASSRDRVLSPLHF. For the CDR3, the DNA is TGCGCCAGCAGCCGGGACAGGGTTCTCTCACCCCTCCACTTT.

This chain links TRBV19 with TRBJ2-5; 8 bases map to TRBD2. Germline V gives CDR1 LNHDA, CDR2 SQIVND (reference sequence). V was pared by 3 bases and J by 0 bases, with 6 bases of the junction left unmatched. The CDR3 is 16 amino acids. The CDR3 is CASSIRAGAYQETQYF. For the CDR3, the DNA is TGTGCCAGTAGTATTAGAGCGGGGGCTTACCAAGAGACCCAGTACTTC.

This clone rates as medium-sized. The chain joins TRBV9 to TRBJ2-5, with TRBD2 matching 13 bases. The germline V gene has CDR1 SGDLS and CDR2 YYNGEE. J lost 5 bases, V lost 3 bases, and 7 bases had no gene match. The length of the CDR3 is 16 residues. The CDR3 DNA sequence: TGTGCCAGCAGCGAGAGGACTAGCGGGAGTGGGGAGACCCAGTACTTC. The encoded protein is CASSERTSGSGETQYF.

DNA for the CDR3: TGTGCCAGCAGTGAAAGGGGACAGGGGGGCGAGCAGTACTTC. Its protein product is CASSERGQGGEQYF. The rearrangement links TRBV27 to TRBJ2-7; 11 bases map to TRBD1. Germline CDR1 is MNHEY and CDR2 is SMNVEV (reference sequence). The trim removed 5 bases at V and 6 bases at J, leaving 6 bases unmatched. The CDR3 runs to 14 residues.

V and J are TRBV7-9 and TRBJ2-2, with a tentative D call TRBD2 (6 bases). V lost 5 bases to trimming and J lost 1 base, with 14 bases between them. The CDR3 is 16 residues long. Per the germline V gene, CDR1 is SEHNR and CDR2 is FQNEAQ (reference sequence). CDR3 sequence (DNA): TGTGCCAGCAGCATCACGGGGCGGGGGAACACCGGGGAGCTGTTTTTT. Translated, it gives CASSITGRGNTGELFF.

V gene TRBV2 combines with J gene TRBJ1-6, with D possibly TRBD1 on 5 matching bases. The CDR3 length is 14 residues. CDR1 SNHLY and CDR2 FYNNEI come from the germline V gene. Trimming took 6 bases from V and 10 from J, leaving 16 bases between them. CDR3 sequence reads: CASRTRGGGSPLHF. CDR3 bases: TGTGCCAGCAGGACCCGGGGCGGGGGATCACCCCTCCACTTT.

J is TRBJ2-5 and V is TRBV30, with 7 bases aligning to TRBD2. The CDR3 consists of 20 residues. CDR1 is GTSNPN and CDR2 is SVGIG in the germline V gene (reference sequence). The ends lost 0 bases at V and 4 bases at J; junction bases unmatched: 23. CDR3 residues: CAWSVRDYWPLRETPETQYF. The CDR3 region has the DNA TGTGCCTGGAGTGTTCGGGACTATTGGCCGTTGCGGGAGACCCCAGAGACCCAGTACTTC.

The chain recombines TRBV7-2 with TRBJ1-2; D gene ambiguous. Germline V gene data show CDR1 as SGHTA and CDR2 as FQGNSA. The CDR3 runs 11 residues. Trimming shortened V by 4 bases and J by 2 bases, and 2 bases separated the two germline ends. The CDR3 DNA reads TGTGCCAGCAGCTCCAACTATGGCTACACCTTC. Translated: CASSSNYGYTF.

V and J are TRBV5-1 and TRBJ2-2; 9 nucleotides line up with TRBD1. This CDR3 is built from 16 residues. The V and J ends lost 5 bases and 5 bases, in that order; junction bases with no gene match: 10. The V gene's germline CDR1 is SGHRS and CDR2 YFSETQ. In nucleotides, the CDR3 is TGCGCCAGCAGTCTCGTGACAGGGGGAGTAACCGGGGAGCTGTTTTTT. It yields the protein CASSLVTGGVTGELFF.

V gene TRBV30 combines with J gene TRBJ1-6; weak D call: TRBD1 (5 bases). Trimming removed 3 bases from V and 9 bases from J, with 9 bases in between. The CDR3 is made up of 12 amino acids. Germline CDR1 reads GTSNPN; CDR2 reads SVGIG (reference sequence). CDR3 sequence reads: CAWSGGSSPLHF. As DNA, the CDR3 is TGTGCCTGGAGCGGGGGGAGTTCACCCCTCCACTTT. Based on the CDR3 plus reference TRBV30 and TRBJ1-6, the full variable domain is SQTIHQWPATLVQPVGSPLSLECTVEGTSNPNLYWYRQAAGRGLQLLFYSVGIGQISSEVPQNLSASRPQDRQFILSSKKLLLSDSGFYLCAWSGGSSPLHFGNGTRLTVT.

In DNA, the CDR3 is TGTGCCAGCAGCTTAGAACACAATAGAAATGAGCAGTTCTTC. Translation: CASSLEHNRNEQFF. The chain joins TRBV7-2 to TRBJ2-1; no firm D call. V lost 1 base and J lost 7, with 11 bases in between. The CDR3 loop spans 14 amino acids. Germline CDR1 is SGHTA and CDR2 is FQGNSA.

The rearrangement joins TRBV6-5 to TRBJ1-4, with D possibly being TRBD1 (5 bases). The CDR3 totals 15 residues. V was cut by 0 bases and J by 6 bases, with 11 bases left in between. From germline, CDR1 is MNHEY and CDR2 SVGAGI. Here the CDR3 DNA reads TGTGCCAGCAGTTACTCGGGGGGAAGGTATGAAAAACTGTTTTTT. This encodes CASSYSGGRYEKLFF.

This chain uses TRBV18 with TRBJ2-5; D may be TRBD2 (5 bases). Trimming took 2 bases from V and 5 from J, leaving 12 bases between them. CDR1 is KGHSH, CDR2 LQKENI, per germline. This CDR3 has 14 amino acids. The CDR3 nucleotides are TGTGCCAGCTCACCAGCAGGTTCGGGGGAGACCCAGTACTTC. It yields the protein CASSPAGSGETQYF.

This clone was seen ten or more times. The chain couples TRBV19 to TRBJ1-2; the D is unclear. Trimming took off 4 bases at V and 8 bases at J, with 17 bases between the two ends. The CDR3 runs to 14 residues. Germline V gives CDR1 LNHDA, CDR2 SQIVND (reference sequence). CDR3 nucleotides: TGTGCCAGTAGTAGACCGGGAACCGATATGGGCTACACCTTC. This sequence encodes CASSRPGTDMGYTF. Filled out from reference TRBV19 and TRBJ1-2, the complete variable domain reads DGGITQSPKYLFRKEGQNVTLSCEQNLNHDAMYWYRQDPGQGLRLIYYSQIVNDFQKGDIAEGYSVSREKKESFPLTVTSAQKNPTAFYLCASSRPGTDMGYTFGSGTRLTVV.

The chain couples TRBV5-1 to TRBJ2-5, with D possibly matching TRBD2 (5 bases). The CDR3 contains 13 residues. Trimming stripped 4 bases from V and 4 bases from J, with 11 bases between. Per the germline V gene, CDR1 is SGHRS and CDR2 is YFSETQ. The CDR3 sequence: CASSPRVRETQYF. For the CDR3, the DNA is TGCGCCAGCAGCCCGAGGGTTCGAGAGACCCAGTACTTC.

The chain joins TRBV30 to TRBJ1-6; 9 bases agree with TRBD1. The CDR3 covers 17 residues. Per germline, CDR1 GTSNPN and CDR2 SVGIG (reference sequence). V lost 3 bases, J lost 1 base, and 7 bases stayed unmatched. In DNA form, the CDR3 reads TGTGCCTGGAGAGGCACAGGGGGCGCATCCTATAATTCACCCCTCCACTTT. It specifies CAWRGTGGASYNSPLHF.